This paragraph reports one TCR beta chain. Its antigen is unknown. This entry belongs to a study of identical twins. Study findings and constraints: Models underestimated TCR alpha sharing (out-of-frame) in monozygotic twins. Clonotypes of the beta chain that were abundant in cord blood carried fewer insertions (memory repertoires showed none). Conclusions relied on cross-sectional statistical analysis, not following the same donors.

After template switching added a universal primer site, the resulting cDNA carried unique molecular identifiers. TCRdb independently ran MiXCR on the 5' RACE reads; one entry per CDR3 protein. Among approximately 890,000 distinct CDR3 sequences listed, 10% to 15% were seen once. CDR1 is DFQATT and CDR2 is SNEGSKA in the germline V gene (reference sequence). V shed 5 bases, J shed 2 bases, and the junction held 4 bases outside the gene matches. The CDR3 has 13 residues. These same records also appear under a second study, on yellow fever vaccine responses in identical twins.

The V and J genes are TRBV20-1 and TRBJ1-1; TRBD1 agrees at 8 bases. This TCR was recovered from a woman under 30 in good health. Sequencing was carried out using PBMCs. This CDR3 is CSAGTGFNTEAFF. CDR3 DNA: TGCAGTGCTGGGACAGGTTTCAACACTGAAGCTTTCTTT.